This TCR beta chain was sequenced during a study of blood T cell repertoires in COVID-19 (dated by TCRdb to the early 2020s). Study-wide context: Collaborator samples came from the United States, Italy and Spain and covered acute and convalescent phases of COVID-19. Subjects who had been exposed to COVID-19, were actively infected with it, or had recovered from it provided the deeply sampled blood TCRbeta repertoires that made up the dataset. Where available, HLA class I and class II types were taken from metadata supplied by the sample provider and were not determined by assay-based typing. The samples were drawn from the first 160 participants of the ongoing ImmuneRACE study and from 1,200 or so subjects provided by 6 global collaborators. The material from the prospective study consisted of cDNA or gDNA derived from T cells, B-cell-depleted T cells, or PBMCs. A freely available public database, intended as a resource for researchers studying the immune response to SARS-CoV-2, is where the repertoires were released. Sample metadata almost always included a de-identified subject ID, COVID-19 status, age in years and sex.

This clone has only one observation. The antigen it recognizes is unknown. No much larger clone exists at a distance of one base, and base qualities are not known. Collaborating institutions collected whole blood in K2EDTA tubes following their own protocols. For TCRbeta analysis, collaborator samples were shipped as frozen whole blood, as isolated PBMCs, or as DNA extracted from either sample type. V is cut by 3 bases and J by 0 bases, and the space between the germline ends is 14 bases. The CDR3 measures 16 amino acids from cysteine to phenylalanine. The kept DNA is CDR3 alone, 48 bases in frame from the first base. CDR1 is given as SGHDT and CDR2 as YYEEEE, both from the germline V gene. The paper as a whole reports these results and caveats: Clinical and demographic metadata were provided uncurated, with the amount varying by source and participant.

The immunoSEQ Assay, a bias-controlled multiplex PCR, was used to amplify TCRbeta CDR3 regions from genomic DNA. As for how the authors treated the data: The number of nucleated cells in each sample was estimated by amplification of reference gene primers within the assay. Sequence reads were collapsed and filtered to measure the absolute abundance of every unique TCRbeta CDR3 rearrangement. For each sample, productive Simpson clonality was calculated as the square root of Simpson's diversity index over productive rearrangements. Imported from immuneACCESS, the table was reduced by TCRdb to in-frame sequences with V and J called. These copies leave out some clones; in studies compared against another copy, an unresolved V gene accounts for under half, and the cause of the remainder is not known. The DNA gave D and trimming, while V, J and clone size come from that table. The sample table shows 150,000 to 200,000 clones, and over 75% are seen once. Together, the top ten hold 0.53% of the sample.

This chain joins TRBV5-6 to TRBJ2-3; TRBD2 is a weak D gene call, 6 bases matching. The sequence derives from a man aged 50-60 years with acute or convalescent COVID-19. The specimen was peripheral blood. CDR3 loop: CASSWALAVSTDTQYF. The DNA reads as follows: TGTGCCAGCAGCTGGGCACTAGCCGTCAGCACAGATACGCAGTATTTT.